The source of this TCR beta chain is a study of beta chain features in type 1 diabetes. Findings and caveats of the study: People with Type 1 diabetes carried modestly yet significantly shorter TCRB CDR3s in all four CD4+ subsets.

V dropped 4 bases and J dropped 4 bases, with 7 bases sitting between them. The germline V gene encodes CDR1 SNHLY and CDR2 FYNNEI. The CDR3 extends over 12 amino acids. Expressed TCRB transcripts were sequenced, since all the RNA that had been isolated was reverse transcribed. Assay: immunoSEQ multiplex PCR; the TCRdb copy retains only in-frame clones and omits some. The sample records 550,000 to 850,000 clones, around an eighth being singletons. As for this clone: Its target is unknown.

The TCR sequence derives from a man aged 18 to 35 with type 1 diabetes. The sequencing input was naive CD4+ T cells from blood. The chain uses TRBV2 and TRBJ2-5, with D tentatively TRBD1 (6 bases). The CDR3 is CASSGQAETQYF. The CDR3 region has the DNA TGTGCCAGCAGTGGACAGGCAGAGACCCAGTACTTC.